One and the same sample provided the 5 T cell receptor beta chains below, sequenced in a study of blood T cell repertoires in COVID-19. TCRdb keeps only in-frame clones here, not all; method: immunoSEQ multiplex PCR. The top ten clones hold over 9.5% of a sample with fewer than 150,000 clones, 85% to 90% of them seen once. The specimen was peripheral blood. The receptors here all came from a man aged 50-59 years with active or convalescent COVID-19.

This clone was seen only a few times. The CDR3 bases are TGTGCCAGCACCGCTTTTACAGGGGCGGGCAACTATGGCTACACCTTC. Translation: CASTAFTGAGNYGYTF. The chain links TRBV9 to TRBJ1-2, with 7 bases fitting TRBD1. With 6 bases clipped from V and 2 bases from J, the junction kept 13 bases outside the gene matches. Germline CDR1 SGDLS, CDR2 YYNGEE. This CDR3 is built from 16 residues.

The genes are TRBV11-2 and TRBJ1-4, with D maybe TRBD1 (6 bases). V was pared by 4 bases and J by 6 bases, with 15 bases between. Per the germline V gene, CDR1 is SGHAT and CDR2 is FQNNGV. The CDR3 runs to 15 residues. The CDR3 DNA is TGTGCCAGCAGCTCAGTCAGGGGTAGGGATGAAAAACTGTTTTTT. Its translation: CASSSVRGRDEKLFF. Supplemented by reference TRBV11-2 and TRBJ1-4, the full variable domain reads EAGVAQSPRYKIIEKRQSVAFWCNPISGHATLYWYQQILGQGPKLLIQFQNNGVVDDSQLPKDRFSAERLKGVDSTLKIQPAKLEDSAVYLCASSSVRGRDEKLFFGSGTQLSVL.

The chain has TRBV30 and TRBJ1-1; the D is unclear. The germline V and J ends were trimmed by 4 bases and 0 bases, with 12 bases remaining between them. The CDR3 extends over 14 amino acids. The germline CDR1 and CDR2 sequences are GTSNPN and SVGIG (reference sequence). The CDR3 spells CAWKTTAVNTEAFF. CDR3 DNA sequence: TGTGCCTGGAAGACAACAGCTGTGAACACTGAAGCTTTCTTT.

J is TRBJ1-2 and V is TRBV19; TRBD1 might be the D (5 bases). The V and J ends lost 5 bases and 4 bases respectively, with 11 bases between them. In germline, CDR1 is LNHDA, CDR2 SQIVND (reference sequence). CDR3 length: 13 residues. In nucleotides, the CDR3 is TGTGCCAGTAGTCCTGGACAATTCTATGGCTACACCTTC. Translation: CASSPGQFYGYTF.

This rearrangement joins TRBV11-2 to TRBJ2-7; maybe TRBD2 (6 bases). The CDR3 contains 16 residues. Germline CDR1 and CDR2: SGHAT and FQNNGV. Trimming stripped 4 bases from V and 2 bases from J, with 18 bases between. CDR3 in amino acids: CASSSTRGSGPYEQYF. The CDR3 DNA reads as TGTGCCAGCAGCTCGACGCGGGGTAGCGGACCCTACGAGCAGTACTTC.